Listed here are 18 T cell receptor beta chains from one sample, sequenced in a study of blood T cells in healthy people across ages. PCR was performed a second time for roughly 6 to 12 cycles using a sample-barcoded 5' primer and a J-beta primer mix. Each CDR3 protein is one row after TCRdb ran MiXCR on the 5' RACE reads. The sample has 850,000 to 1,000,000 distinct CDR3 sequences, 40% to 60% seen once; the top ten hold around an eighth. What was sequenced was blood. The receptors were gathered from a man aged 25-40 years in good health.

To note about this clonotype: An end of the junction differs from the germline gene, which may be a read error. The rearrangement joins TRBV5-1 to TRBJ2-3, with 8 positions matching TRBD2. CDR3 size: 15 residues. The germline gives CDR1 SGHRS, CDR2 YFSETQ. CDR3 residues: CASSLDGGAVNTRYF. The DNA of the CDR3 is TGCGCCAGCAGCTTGGACGGGGGGGCCGTGAATACGCGGTATTTT.

J is TRBJ1-2 and V is TRBV4-1, with D hard to call. The V gene's germline CDR1 is MGHRA and CDR2 YSYEKL. V lost 0 bases, J lost 2 bases, and 7 bases lay in between. This CDR3 is 14 amino acids long. CDR3 nucleotide sequence: TGCGCCAGCAGCCAAGAGTCCCTCAACTATGGCTACACCTTC. It is translated as CASSQESLNYGYTF.

This clonotype was recorded a few times. The rearrangement joins TRBV10-3 to TRBJ2-1; TRBD2 agrees at 8 bases. J was trimmed by 5 bases and V by 6 bases; bases with no gene match: 0. Germline V gives CDR1 ENHRY, CDR2 SYGVKD. This CDR3 has 12 residues. The chain's CDR3 is CAIRAGDNEQFF. The CDR3 DNA sequence: TGTGCCATCAGAGCGGGGGACAATGAGCAGTTCTTC.

This rearrangement joins TRBV6-5 to TRBJ2-3, with D possibly called TRBD1 or TRBD2 (6 bases each). The germline gives CDR1 MNHEY, CDR2 SVGAGI. CDR3 length: 11 residues. V was cut by 6 bases and J by 9 bases, with 10 bases left in between. The DNA for the CDR3 is TGTGCCAGCAGGGGGGGCAAAACGCAGTATTTT. Amino acids: CASRGGKTQYF.

This clonotype has a count of ten or more. This chain joins TRBV7-2 and TRBJ2-3; the D gene is possibly TRBD2 (6 bases). This CDR3 is 17 amino acids long. The germline gives CDR1 SGHTA, CDR2 FQGNSA. Trimming took 2 bases from V and 2 from J, leaving 17 bases between them. CDR3 sequence (DNA): TGTGCCAGCAGCTTAACTGCGGGACCACTCTCCACAGATACGCAGTATTTT. Its protein is CASSLTAGPLSTDTQYF.

This clonotype was detected a few times. The chain carries TRBV4-1 and TRBJ2-3; TRBD1 aligns across 7 bases. The CDR3 spans 17 residues. V dropped 2 bases and J dropped 2; count of bases not matched to a gene: 10. CDR1 and CDR2 (germline): MGHRA, YSYEKL. The CDR3 DNA sequence: TGCGCCAGCAGCCAACCCCGTACCGGGACAGACACAGATACGCAGTATTTT. Amino acids: CASSQPRTGTDTDTQYF.

This chain connects TRBV5-8 to TRBJ1-5; 12 bases map to TRBD1. The germline V gene has CDR1 SGHTS and CDR2 YDEGEE. The CDR3 runs to 18 residues. The V gene end was trimmed by 4 bases and the J gene end by 3 bases; junction bases not matched to a gene: 11. The CDR3 sequence is CASSRPGQGAQFNQPQHF. The CDR3 DNA sequence: TGTGCCAGCAGCCGACCGGGACAGGGGGCTCAATTCAATCAGCCCCAGCATTTT. Full variable domain (outside the CDR3, taken from reference TRBV5-8 and TRBJ1-5): EAGVTQSPTHLIKTRGQQATLRCSPISGHTSVYWYQQALGLGLQFLLWYDEGEERNRGNFPPRFSGRQFPNYSSELNVNALELEDSALYLCASSRPGQGAQFNQPQHFGDGTRLSIL.

There are a few counts of this clonotype. The rearrangement uses TRBV6-6 and TRBJ2-7; D gene uncertain. V lost 6 bases and J 3 bases, leaving 12 bases between the germline ends. The length of the CDR3 is 13 residues. Germline values: CDR1 MNHNY, CDR2 SVGAGI (reference sequence). CDR3 amino acids: CASSPGSVYEQYF. The CDR3 DNA sequence: TGTGCCAGCAGCCCTGGAAGTGTCTACGAGCAGTACTTC.

CDR3 residues: CASSWTGQRDGYTF. Here the CDR3 DNA reads TGTGCCAGCAGTTGGACGGGACAGCGGGATGGCTACACCTTC. The chain employs TRBV27 and TRBJ1-2, with TRBD1 matching over 7 bases. Germline loops: CDR1 MNHEY, CDR2 SMNVEV (reference sequence). V dropped 4 bases and J dropped 6; count of bases not matched to a gene: 8. The CDR3 sequence is 14 residues long.

This clonotype occurred once. The chain employs TRBV28 and TRBJ2-7; 10 positions agree with TRBD1. The V segment lost 8 bases and the J segment 4 bases; nucleotides outside the gene matches: 8. The CDR3 is 14 residues long. The V gene's germline CDR1 is MDHEN and CDR2 SYDVKM. The chain's CDR3 is CASLSGTGAYEQYF. CDR3 nucleotide sequence: TGTGCCAGCCTGTCCGGGACAGGGGCATACGAGCAGTACTTC.

This clonotype was observed once. The chain is built from TRBV7-3 and TRBJ2-3; no reliable D call. Trimming pared 4 bases from V and 4 bases from J, leaving 15 bases between. CDR1 is SGHTA, CDR2 FQGTGA, per germline. The CDR3 loop spans 15 amino acids. Written as DNA, the CDR3 is TGTGCCAGCAGCTCTGTGCTAGGTGAGGCAGATACGCAGTATTTT. Translated, it gives CASSSVLGEADTQYF.

The sample holds a few counts of this clonotype. V and J are TRBV20-1 and TRBJ1-4, with TRBD1 identical over 10 bases. The J segment lost 7 bases and the V segment lost 8 bases, leaving 4 bases of the junction unmatched. The CDR3 is 12 residues long. CDR1 and CDR2 (germline): DFQATT, SNEGSKA (reference sequence). DNA of the CDR3: TGCAGTATCCGGGACAGGGGTGAAAAACTGTTTTTT. It is translated as CSIRDRGEKLFF.

The rearrangement links TRBV20-1 to TRBJ2-3; D remains unclear. V lost 3 bases, J lost 4 bases, and 14 bases lay in between. This CDR3 comprises 14 residues. The V gene's germline CDR1 is DFQATT and CDR2 SNEGSKA (reference sequence). The CDR3 loop is CSASGIPGSDTQYF. CDR3 nucleotide sequence: TGCAGTGCTAGCGGAATCCCCGGGTCAGATACGCAGTATTTT.

The V call is TRBV20-1, the J call TRBJ2-7, with 7 bases identical to TRBD1. From germline, CDR1 is DFQATT and CDR2 SNEGSKA (reference sequence). CDR3 size: 15 residues. Trimming at V came to 0 bases and at J to 0 bases, leaving 5 bases not matched to a gene. The CDR3 nucleotides are TGCAGTGCTAGAGATCGAGACAGGGCCTCCTACGAGCAGTACTTC. This translates into CSARDRDRASYEQYF.

This clonotype was seen only a few times. The gene calls are TRBV12-3 or TRBV12-4 and TRBJ1-2; unclear D gene. The CDR3 extends over 14 amino acids. Trimming took off 5 bases at V and 7 bases at J, with 17 bases between the two ends. CDR3 sequence: CASSPGSGLAGYTF. The CDR3 coding sequence is TGTGCCAGCAGTCCTGGCAGTGGTTTGGCTGGCTACACCTTC.

The chain employs TRBV4-1 and TRBJ1-5, with D maybe TRBD1 (5 bases). The CDR3 totals 17 residues. V was pared by 3 bases and J by 5 bases, with 20 bases between. Germline V CDR1 and CDR2: MGHRA, YSYEKL. The CDR3 DNA reads as TGCGCCAGCAGCCATCCGTTGGGGGAGGGACGGGATCAGCCCCAGCATTTT. Amino acids: CASSHPLGEGRDQPQHF.

This clonotype was picked up a small number of times. The chain employs TRBV12-3 or TRBV12-4 and TRBJ2-7, with D possibly TRBD1 on 6 matching bases. V was pared by 2 bases and J by 2 bases, with 10 bases between. The CDR3 is 14 residues long. CDR3 protein: CASSLTGKPYEQYF. The CDR3 bases are TGTGCCAGCAGTTTAACAGGGAAGCCCTACGAGCAGTACTTC.

The CDR3 nucleotides are TGTGCCAGCGTCAGGGACAGTTCCTACAATGAGCAGTTCTTC. It specifies CASVRDSSYNEQFF. The chain couples TRBV12-3 or TRBV12-4 to TRBJ2-1; TRBD1 agrees at 7 bases. The length of the CDR3 is 14 residues. V shed 8 bases, J shed 1 base, and the junction held 5 bases outside the gene matches.